Listed below are T cell receptor beta chains from one sample, sequenced in a study of T cells in Graves' hyperthyroidism and ophthalmopathy. One entry per CDR3 protein results from TCRdb running MiXCR on the multiplex PCR reads. The sample carries roughly 510,000 distinct CDR3 sequences, 46% recorded once. Sequencing was carried out using peripheral blood or thyroid tissue (not recorded which). These receptors were collected from an adult woman with Graves' disease, either hyperthyroidism or ophthalmopathy (not recorded which). Both conserved end residues are part of each CDR3. D genes are given only for firm matches. Size is stated for part of the rows, as once, few or many counts, or as a class when the clone is expanded.

cdr3_aa cdr3_nt d_call j_call clone_size v_call
CASSPQGVNEKLFF TGTGCCAGCAGCCCACAGGGAGTTAATGAAAAACTGTTTTTT - TRBJ1-4 many TRBV9
CASSRPGRGEKLFF TGTGCCAGCAGCAGACCGGGGAGAGGGGAAAAACTGTTTTTT - TRBJ1-4 - TRBV7-2
CASSQRTGSSEAFF TGCGCCAGCAGCCAACGAACAGGGAGCTCTGAAGCTTTCTTT - TRBJ1-1 - TRBV4-1
CASSDTQGLGTEAFF TGCGCCAGCAGTGATACACAGGGTTTGGGCACTGAAGCTTTCTTT - TRBJ1-1 - TRBV10-2
CKSWSGNTIYF TGCAAGAGTTGGTCTGGAAACACCATATATTTT - TRBJ1-3 - TRBV6-6
CATSSGDLRAGTFF TGTGCCACCAGCAGTGGGGACCTTCGGGCGGGCACTTTCTTT - TRBJ1-1 - TRBV15
CSAREARRLNTEAFF TGCAGTGCTAGAGAAGCACGGAGACTTAACACTGAAGCTTTCTTT - TRBJ1-1 - TRBV20-1
CASSPSTGGGNTGELFF TGTGCCAGCTCACCGTCGACAGGAGGGGGAAACACCGGGGAGCTGTTTTTT - TRBJ2-2 - TRBV5-6
CASSQRWSEKLFF TGTGCCAGCAGCCAGCGGTGGTCTGAAAAACTGTTTTTT - TRBJ1-4 many TRBV3-1
CASSPPRGELNEKLFF TGTGCCAGCAGCCCACCTCGAGGGGAGTTGAATGAAAAACTGTTTTTT - TRBJ1-4 - TRBV7-8
CATANEKLFF TGTGCCACCGCTAATGAAAAACTGTTTTTT - TRBJ1-4 - TRBV2
CATSGDRGHEAFF TGTGCCACCAGCGGTGACAGGGGGCATGAAGCTTTCTTT TRBD1 TRBJ1-1 once TRBV15
CAWSVTGNTIYF TGTGCCTGGAGTGTAACTGGAAACACCATATATTTT - TRBJ1-3 - TRBV30
CSANPSRGTEAFF TGCAGTGCTAATCCAAGTAGGGGGACTGAAGCTTTCTTT - TRBJ1-1 - TRBV20-1
CASKSRGLSTEAFF TGTGCCAGCAAGAGCAGGGGGCTGTCCACTGAAGCTTTCTTT TRBD1 TRBJ1-1 - TRBV14
CASSLGSGRLQETQYF TGTGCCAGCAGCTTAGGAAGCGGGAGGTTACAAGAGACCCAGTACTTC TRBD2 TRBJ2-5 many TRBV5-4
CASTKSGGTEAFF TGTGCCAGCACCAAAAGCGGGGGAACTGAAGCTTTCTTT - TRBJ1-1 few TRBV7-9
CSVFSGIGYTF TGCAGCGTTTTCTCGGGGATCGGCTACACCTTC - TRBJ1-2 - TRBV29-1
CASTKWTAQETQYF TGTGCCAGCACCAAATGGACAGCGCAAGAGACCCAGTACTTC - TRBJ2-5 - TRBV7-6
CASGGTANQPQHF TGTGCCAGCGGGGGGACAGCTAATCAGCCCCAGCATTTT TRBD1 TRBJ1-5 many TRBV28
CASSPSWEGTNYGYTF TGTGCCAGCAGCCCCTCATGGGAGGGGACTAACTATGGCTACACCTTC - TRBJ1-2 - TRBV7-2
CSFGEGSNQPQHF - - TRBJ1-5 many TRBV29-1
CASSQKIDRAYEQYF TGCGCCAGCAGCCAAAAGATCGACAGGGCCTACGAGCAGTACTTC TRBD1 TRBJ2-7 - TRBV5-1
CASSAWDTEAFF TGTGCCAGCAGCGCGTGGGACACTGAAGCTTTCTTT - TRBJ1-1 - TRBV7-9
CAITQDTDTGELFF TGTGCCATCACCCAAGATACTGACACCGGGGAGCTGTTTTTT - TRBJ2-2 - TRBV10-3
CASSADPGTGELFF TGTGCCAGCAGCGCGGACCCCGGCACCGGGGAGCTGTTTTTT - TRBJ2-2 few TRBV9
CAISPRGREGPNEKLFF TGTGCCATCAGTCCTCGAGGCAGGGAAGGACCTAATGAAAAACTGTTTTTT - TRBJ1-4 once TRBV10-3
CASSEAGARETQHF TGTGCCAGCAGTGAGGCGGGAGCACGGGAGACCCAGCATTTT - TRBJ1-5 - TRBV2
CATDSSENRNEQYF TGTGCCACCGACAGTTCTGAAAACAGAAACGAGCAGTACTTC - TRBJ2-7 many TRBV10-3
CASSLDGEPPLHF TGTGCCAGCAGCTTGGATGGAGAGCCACCCCTCCACTTT - TRBJ1-6 - TRBV9
CASSEIVNSPLHF TGTGCCAGCAGTGAGATCGTTAATTCACCCCTCCACTTT - TRBJ1-6 - TRBV6-1
CASSALGVSSGNTIYF TGTGCCAGCAGCGCCCTCGGGGTGAGCTCTGGAAACACCATATATTTT - TRBJ1-3 - TRBV9
CASSPKGQGTYGYTF TGTGCCAGCAGCCCGAAGGGACAGGGCACGTATGGCTACACCTTC TRBD1 TRBJ1-2 - TRBV24-1
CASSTRTGSSGANVLTF TGTGCCAGCAGCACCAGGACAGGATCTTCTGGGGCCAACGTCCTTACTTTC TRBD1 TRBJ2-6 - TRBV7-9
CASSLAGDEAFF TGCGCCAGCAGCTTGGCGGGGGACGAAGCTTTCTTT - TRBJ1-1 - TRBV5-1
CASSVWGQGSLFF TGTGCCAGCAGCGTGTGGGGACAGGGAAGTCTGTTTTTT TRBD1 TRBJ1-4 - TRBV7-2
CASRDYTEAFF TGTGCCAGCCGGGACTACACTGAAGCTTTCTTT - TRBJ1-1 - TRBV2
CASSDNYEQYF TGCGCCAGCAGTGACAACTACGAGCAGTACTTC - TRBJ2-7 once TRBV10-1
CSAPTSGSFNGELFF TGCAGTGCCCCAACTAGCGGGAGCTTTAACGGGGAGCTGTTTTTT TRBD2 TRBJ2-2 few TRBV20-1